This entry describes one T cell receptor beta chain. Its cognate antigen is unknown. V dropped 5 bases and J dropped 4; count of bases not matched to a gene: 10. In germline, CDR1 is SEHNR, CDR2 FQNEAQ (reference sequence). The CDR3 spans 16 residues. TCRdb's table, derived via immunoSEQ multiplex PCR, lists solely in-frame clones and lacks some. The sample records over 80,000 clones, under 85% being singletons. The source of the sample is a study of ipilimumab plus nivolumab after autologous stem cell transplantation. Study background: Typical patient got a few ipilimumab doses and about eight nivolumab doses (median).

Ipilimumab, 1 mg/kg, started 14 to 28 days after autologous transplant. Overall study results and limits: The authors say TCR, Treg and microbiome findings warrant further study.

This clonotype was sampled from a male donor with diffuse large B-cell lymphoma. The V and J genes are TRBV7-9 and TRBJ2-2; 7 positions agree with TRBD1. The sample in question was PBMCs, obtained in a trial of ipilimumab plus nivolumab as post-transplant consolidation. The CDR3 DNA reads as TGTGCCAGCAGCCAACCTGAGACAGGGATCACCGGGGAGCTGTTTTTT. It is translated as CASSQPETGITGELFF.